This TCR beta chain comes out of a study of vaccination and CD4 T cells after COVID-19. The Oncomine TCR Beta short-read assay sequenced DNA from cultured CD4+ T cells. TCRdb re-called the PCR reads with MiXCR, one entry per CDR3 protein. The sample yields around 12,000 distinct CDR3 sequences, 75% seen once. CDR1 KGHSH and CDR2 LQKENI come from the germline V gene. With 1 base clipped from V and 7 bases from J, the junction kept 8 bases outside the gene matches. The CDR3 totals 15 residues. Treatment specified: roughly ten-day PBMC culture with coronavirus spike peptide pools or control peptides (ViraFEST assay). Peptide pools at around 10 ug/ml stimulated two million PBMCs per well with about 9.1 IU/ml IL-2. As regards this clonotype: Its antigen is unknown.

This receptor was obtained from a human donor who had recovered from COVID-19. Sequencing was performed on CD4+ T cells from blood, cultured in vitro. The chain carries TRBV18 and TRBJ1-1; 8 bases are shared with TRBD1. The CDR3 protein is CASSPRPRQGSEAFF. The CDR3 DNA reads TGTGCCAGCTCACCACGCCCAAGACAGGGGAGTGAAGCTTTCTTT.